This T cell receptor beta chain was retrieved from a study of molecular identifiers for immune sequencing clone quantification. About the research overall: In replicates, the authors split RNA from approximately 22,000 or 94,000 naive CD8 cells five ways and sequenced four.

Bulk TCR libraries used previously described methods and listed TCR primers. TCRdb re-derived calls from the PCR reads in MiXCR, one entry per CDR3 protein. The sample consists of roughly 630,000 distinct CDR3 sequences, 25% of them appearing once. This clonotype was seen a few times. The CDR3 contains 15 residues. Looked up from germline, CDR1 is MNHEY and CDR2 is SVGEGT. Trimming removed 7 bases at V and 7 bases at J, with 22 bases between. The origin of this receptor is a human donor in good health. Some libraries in this study had Jurkat cell RNA spiked in. This chain joins TRBV6-2 or TRBV6-3 and TRBJ1-2, with D possibly TRBD1 on 5 matching bases. Material: naive CD8+ T cells from blood, with Jurkat cell RNA spiked in. Subset denoted: FACS-sorted CD8+CD4-CCR7+CD45RA+ naive T cells. CDR3 sequence reads: CASIDTGTLAFGYTF. In DNA form, the CDR3 reads TGTGCCAGCATTGATACCGGGACCTTAGCTTTTGGCTACACCTTC.